A single sample gave rise to the 18 T cell receptor beta chains below, sequenced in a study of Tregs in tolerant kidney transplant recipients. Clones were read by immunoSEQ multiplex PCR, and TCRdb kept only the in-frame ones, dropping some. The table lists 200,000 to 300,000 clones, about 80% of them singletons, with less than 0.75% in the top ten. The sequencing sample was made of CD4+ T cells from blood. Receptor source: a human donor in good health.

Regarding this clone: The germline gene is not matched at one end of the junction; a read error may be the cause. V and J are TRBV6-5 and TRBJ2-1; TRBD2 matches at 14 bases. The CDR3 is 15 residues long. Germline V gene lookup returns CDR1 MNHEY and CDR2 SVGAGI. CDR3 protein: CASSYSRTSGGTPVF. For the CDR3, the DNA is TGTGCCAGCAGTTACTCGAGGACTAGCGGGGGGACCCCTGTCTTC.

J is TRBJ2-5 and V is TRBV9; TRBD1 matches 8 bases. V shed 0 bases, J shed 5 bases, and the junction held 3 bases outside the gene matches. The CDR3 has 14 amino acids. Germline V gene lookup returns CDR1 SGDLS and CDR2 YYNGEE. The chain's CDR3 is CASSVDQGAETQYF. DNA of the CDR3: TGTGCCAGCAGCGTAGACCAGGGGGCGGAGACCCAGTACTTC.

The rearrangement links TRBV6-6 to TRBJ2-5, with D unresolved. Trimming removed 4 bases at V and 2 bases at J, with 17 bases between. The CDR3 has 16 residues. The V gene's germline CDR1 is MNHNY and CDR2 SVGAGI (reference sequence). The DNA for the CDR3 is TGTGCCAGCAGTTCAAAAAGACGCGGTGTTCAAGAGACCCAGTACTTC. It encodes CASSSKRRGVQETQYF.

The V gene is TRBV6-6, the J gene TRBJ1-6, with a tentative D call TRBD1 (5 bases). CDR3 size: 16 residues. The ends were cut back, 5 bases at V and 10 bases at J, with 21 bases in the middle. Germline V gene lookup returns CDR1 MNHNY and CDR2 SVGAGI (reference sequence). The CDR3 nucleotides read TGTGCCAGCAGTCTTATGGGTGAAGAGGGGAACTCACCCCTCCACTTT. Translation: CASSLMGEEGNSPLHF.

This chain connects TRBV7-8 to TRBJ2-5, with 7 nucleotides matching TRBD2. Germline CDR1 reads SGHVS; CDR2 reads FQNEAQ. Trimming removed 6 bases from V and 1 base from J; junction bases left unmatched: 8. The CDR3 contains 15 residues. CDR3 DNA sequence: TGTGCCAGCAGTATGAGCGGGACCGCCCAAGAGACCCAGTACTTC. This gives the protein CASSMSGTAQETQYF.

The genes are TRBV14 and TRBJ1-1; TRBD1 is a possible D gene (5 bases). V lost 0 bases, J lost 4 bases, and 9 bases lay in between. Germline V gives CDR1 SGHDN, CDR2 FVKESK. The CDR3 is made up of 14 amino acids. Here the CDR3 DNA reads TGTGCCAGCAGCCAAGAACCGGGGGGCACTGAAGCTTTCTTT. It specifies CASSQEPGGTEAFF. Supplemented by reference TRBV14 and TRBJ1-1, the full variable domain reads EAGVTQFPSHSVIEKGQTVTLRCDPISGHDNLYWYRRVMGKEIKFLLHFVKESKQDESGMPNNRFLAERTGGTYSTLKVQPAELEDSGVYFCASSQEPGGTEAFFGQGTRLTVV.

This chain links TRBV10-2 with TRBJ2-1; TRBD2 aligns across 7 bases. The CDR3 loop spans 15 amino acids. The germline V gene has CDR1 WSHSY and CDR2 SAAADI. V was clipped by 3 bases and J by 7 bases; unmatched bases: 9. The CDR3 bases are TGCGCCAGCAGTGACCCTAGCGGAGGAAAAAATGAGCAGTTCTTC. Translating it yields CASSDPSGGKNEQFF.

This clone was counted between two and nine times. The V and J genes are TRBV6-5 and TRBJ1-5, with 7 bases aligning to TRBD1. Germline CDR1 and CDR2: MNHEY and SVGAGI. The CDR3 loop spans 15 amino acids. The junction had 4 bases not matched to a gene; V was cut back by 2 bases and J by 3 bases. The CDR3 DNA follows: TGTGCCAGCAGTTACCAACAGGGGAACAATCAGCCCCAGCATTTT. It is translated as CASSYQQGNNQPQHF.

The V call is TRBV10-2, the J call TRBJ1-1; tentatively, D is TRBD1 (6 bases). This CDR3 is built from 14 residues. The germline V gene has CDR1 WSHSY and CDR2 SAAADI. The V end lost 1 base, the J end lost 1 base, and 7 bases lay between the germline ends. CDR3 amino acids: CASSEWGANTEAFF. CDR3 DNA: TGCGCCAGCAGTGAGTGGGGGGCGAACACTGAAGCTTTCTTT.

Details on this clone: Germline is not matched at one junction end, which may reflect a read error. The genes are TRBV6-5 and TRBJ1-1, with 9 positions matching TRBD1. Germline V CDR1 and CDR2: MNHEY, SVGAGI. The CDR3 spans 11 residues. CDR3 sequence (DNA): TGTGCCAGCACCGGTGACAGGGGGACGACATTT. Translation: CASTGDRGTTF.

This clone was counted between two and nine times. The sample contains more than one DNA sequence encoding this CDR3. CDR3 protein: CASSGQGGNQPQHF. As DNA, the CDR3 is TGTGCCAGCAGCGGACAGGGTGGCAATCAGCCCCAGCATTTT. The chain links TRBV2 to TRBJ1-5; 8 nucleotides match TRBD1. The germline gives CDR1 SNHLY, CDR2 FYNNEI. After removal of 6 bases from V and 2 bases from J, the junction contained 3 bases not matched to a gene. The CDR3 is 14 residues long.

CDR3 sequence: CSVGGTGGVGSYNEQFF. The CDR3 bases are TGCAGCGTAGGAGGGACAGGGGGTGTCGGCTCCTACAATGAGCAGTTCTTC. The chain couples TRBV29-1 to TRBJ2-1, with 11 bases lining up with TRBD1. The CDR3 spans 17 residues. Germline trimming cut 6 bases from V and 0 bases from J; bases unmatched to any gene: 10. Germline-derived CDR1 and CDR2 are SQVTM and ANQGSEA.

The sample holds a few counts of this clone. The J gene is TRBJ2-1, the V gene TRBV2, with unresolved D. The V end was cut by 4 bases, the J end by 0 bases, with 13 bases between. From germline, CDR1 is SNHLY and CDR2 FYNNEI. The CDR3 runs to 16 residues. The CDR3 here is CASSAPSASSYNEQFF. The CDR3 DNA follows: TGTGCCAGCAGTGCCCCAAGCGCGAGCTCCTACAATGAGCAGTTCTTC.

The rearrangement links TRBV30 to TRBJ1-3; 10 positions match TRBD1. This CDR3 region has 12 residues. V dropped 5 bases and J dropped 7; count of bases not matched to a gene: 2. In germline, CDR1 is GTSNPN, CDR2 SVGIG (reference sequence). CDR3 sequence: CAWRTGGNTIYF. DNA for the CDR3: TGTGCCTGGCGGACAGGGGGGAACACCATATATTTT.

The V gene is TRBV6-5, the J gene TRBJ2-5, with D unresolved. This CDR3 is 12 amino acids long. Germline loops: CDR1 MNHEY, CDR2 SVGAGI. V lost 8 bases and J lost 2, with 9 bases in between. CDR3 DNA sequence: TGTGCCAGCTCAATAGGGCAAGAGACCCAGTACTTC. Its protein product is CASSIGQETQYF.

The chain employs TRBV19 and TRBJ1-3, with D possibly matching TRBD1 (6 bases). The CDR3 length is 16 residues. The germline V gene has CDR1 LNHDA and CDR2 SQIVND (reference sequence). Trimming took off 7 bases at V and 4 bases at J, with 20 bases between the two ends. CDR3 sequence reads: CASMDPGGSLGNTIYF. CDR3 nucleotide sequence: TGTGCCAGTATGGATCCCGGGGGCAGCTTAGGAAACACCATATATTTT.

This chain links TRBV29-1 with TRBJ2-1; D is uncertain. CDR1 is SQVTM and CDR2 is ANQGSEA in the germline V gene. Trimming cost V 2 bases and J 1 base, with 15 bases left between them. CDR3 length: 16 residues. In nucleotides, the CDR3 is TGCAGCGTTGAATCCGCTCGAGGCGGTTCCTACAATGAGCAGTTCTTC. Translated, it gives CSVESARGGSYNEQFF.

The chain has TRBV5-1 and TRBJ1-1; D is unresolved. Trimming removed 7 bases at V and 1 base at J, with 11 bases between. There are 13 residues in the CDR3. The germline V gene has CDR1 SGHRS and CDR2 YFSETQ. This CDR3 is CASGQPENTEAFF. As DNA, the CDR3 is TGCGCCAGCGGCCAGCCAGAGAACACTGAAGCTTTCTTT. The whole variable domain, remainder taken from reference TRBV5-1 and TRBJ1-1, is KAGVTQTPRYLIKTRGQQVTLSCSPISGHRSVSWYQQTPGQGLQFLFEYFSETQRNKGNFPGRFSGRQFSNSRSEMNVSTLELGDSALYLCASGQPENTEAFFGQGTRLTVV.